The 15 T cell receptor beta chains in this list originate from one sample, sequenced in a study of blood T cell repertoires in COVID-19. Produced via immunoSEQ multiplex PCR; TCRdb's table is partial and in-frame only. The profile shows roughly 18,000 clones, approximately 80% of them singletons. Sequenced material: peripheral blood. Source of these receptors: a man in his 70s with COVID-19, enrolled during active disease.

This chain links TRBV4-1 with TRBJ2-7; 12 nucleotides match TRBD2. CDR1 and CDR2 (germline): MGHRA, YSYEKL. Germline trimming cut 4 bases from V and 0 bases from J; bases unmatched to any gene: 4. This CDR3 spans 16 amino acids. CDR3 in amino acids: CASSLGLAGSSYEQYF. CDR3 bases: TGCGCCAGCAGCCTGGGACTAGCGGGTAGCTCCTACGAGCAGTACTTC.

The chain has TRBV11-2 and TRBJ1-3; possible D gene TRBD1, 5 bases. Trimming removed 2 bases at V and 0 bases at J, with 17 bases between. Germline V CDR1 and CDR2: SGHAT, FQNNGV. The CDR3 is made up of 18 amino acids. The CDR3 reads CASSLLRGLTPSGNTIYF. The DNA for the CDR3 is TGTGCCAGCAGCTTATTGCGGGGACTAACCCCCTCTGGAAACACCATATATTTT.

This sequence joins TRBV15 and TRBJ1-5; D remains unclear. V lost 4 bases and J 5 bases, leaving 12 bases between the germline ends. The germline CDR1 and CDR2 sequences are LNHNV and YYDKDF (reference sequence). The CDR3 has 14 amino acids. The CDR3 DNA reads as TGTGCCACCAGCAACAGACAAATATATCAGCCCCAGCATTTT. It codes for CATSNRQIYQPQHF.

This chain connects TRBV18 to TRBJ1-1; no firm D call. V was cut by 3 bases and J by 4 bases, with 6 bases left in between. This CDR3 is built from 12 residues. The V gene's germline CDR1 is KGHSH and CDR2 LQKENI. CDR3 sequence: CASSPATTEAFF. CDR3 coding DNA: TGTGCCAGCTCACCGGCAACCACTGAAGCTTTCTTT. Full variable domain (missing parts from reference TRBV18 and TRBJ1-1): NAGVMQNPRHLVRRRGQEARLRCSPMKGHSHVYWYRQLPEEGLKFMVYLQKENIIDESGMPKERFSAEFPKEGPSILRIQQVVRGDSAAYFCASSPATTEAFFGQGTRLTVV.

This rearrangement joins TRBV11-2 to TRBJ2-2; 10 nucleotides align to TRBD1. This CDR3 region has 16 residues. Per germline, CDR1 SGHAT and CDR2 FQNNGV. V lost 6 bases and J lost 8; bases outside the gene matches: 12. CDR3 amino acids: CASRSASGTGAGELFF. The CDR3 region has the DNA TGTGCCAGCAGATCCGCCTCCGGGACAGGGGCTGGGGAGCTGTTTTTT.

V usage is TRBV15 and J usage is TRBJ1-5, with TRBD1 identical over 9 bases. The germline V gene encodes CDR1 LNHNV and CDR2 YYDKDF (reference sequence). V shed 5 bases, J shed 2 bases, and the junction held 4 bases outside the gene matches. This CDR3 contains 15 residues. The CDR3 sequence: CATSLDRGRNQPQHF. The DNA of the CDR3 is TGTGCCACCAGCCTGGACAGGGGACGCAATCAGCCCCAGCATTTT.

The J gene is TRBJ1-5, the V gene TRBV7-6, with TRBD1 as a possible D gene (6 bases). V was cut by 5 bases and J by 3 bases, with 14 bases left in between. CDR1 is SGHVS and CDR2 is FNYEAQ in the germline V gene. This CDR3 has 15 amino acids. In nucleotides, the CDR3 is TGTGCCAGCAGCCCCACCAGGGGTATCAATCAGCCCCAGCATTTT. It encodes CASSPTRGINQPQHF.

The chain joins TRBV19 to TRBJ1-2; TRBD1 matches 8 bases. Trimming cost V 7 bases and J 1 base; bases outside gene matches: 11. Germline CDR1 LNHDA, CDR2 SQIVND (reference sequence). CDR3 size: 16 residues. CDR3 sequence reads: CASIASAGGFNYGYTF. CDR3 nucleotides: TGTGCCAGTATCGCCTCGGCAGGGGGCTTTAACTATGGCTACACCTTC. Together with reference TRBV19 and TRBJ1-2, the CDR3 gives the full variable domain: DGGITQSPKYLFRKEGQNVTLSCEQNLNHDAMYWYRQDPGQGLRLIYYSQIVNDFQKGDIAEGYSVSREKKESFPLTVTSAQKNPTAFYLCASIASAGGFNYGYTFGSGTRLTVV.

V is TRBV2 and J is TRBJ2-1, with 9 bases that match TRBD2. V trimming: 7 bases; J trimming: 4 bases; junction bases outside the gene matches: 8. The CDR3 extends over 15 amino acids. Germline CDR1 SNHLY, CDR2 FYNNEI. The CDR3 reads CASKRLADIYNEQFF. The CDR3 nucleotides are TGTGCCAGCAAGCGACTAGCGGACATATACAATGAGCAGTTCTTC.

V gene TRBV19 combines with J gene TRBJ1-5; tentatively, D is TRBD1 (5 bases). Germline V CDR1 and CDR2: LNHDA, SQIVND (reference sequence). The CDR3 totals 11 residues. Trimming left V 6 bases short and J 9 bases short, with 9 bases between. The CDR3 DNA reads as TGTGCCAGTAGGTTTCAGGGGCCCCAGCATTTT. It specifies CASRFQGPQHF.

The V and J genes are TRBV10-3 and TRBJ1-3, with 8 bases that match TRBD1. CDR3 length: 15 residues. Losses at the gene ends were 5 bases for V and 0 bases for J; bases not matched to a gene: 3. CDR1 ENHRY and CDR2 SYGVKD come from the germline V gene. DNA for the CDR3: TGTGCCATCAGTCGACAGGGGTACTCTGGAAACACCATATATTTT. Translation: CAISRQGYSGNTIYF.

The gene calls are TRBV15 and TRBJ2-7; 8 bases match TRBD1. CDR3 size: 16 residues. J was trimmed by 7 bases and V by 5 bases; bases with no gene match: 16. Germline-derived CDR1 and CDR2 are LNHNV and YYDKDF (reference sequence). CDR3 sequence reads: CATSSREISDRGEQYF. For the CDR3, the DNA is TGTGCCACCAGCTCCCGAGAAATAAGTGACAGGGGAGAGCAGTACTTC. Supplemented by reference TRBV15 and TRBJ2-7, the full variable domain reads DAMVIQNPRYQVTQFGKPVTLSCSQTLNHNVMYWYQQKSSQAPKLLFHYYDKDFNNEADTPDNFQSRRPNTSFCFLDIRSPGLGDTAMYLCATSSREISDRGEQYFGPGTRLTVT.

The J gene is TRBJ2-7, the V gene TRBV18, with 7 bases aligning to TRBD2. Germline V lookup: CDR1 KGHSH, CDR2 LQKENI. The CDR3 totals 14 residues. J lost 0 bases, V lost 5 bases, and 4 bases had no gene match. In nucleotides, the CDR3 is TGTGCCAGCTCATCTAGCGGTTCCTCCTACGAGCAGTACTTC. Its protein is CASSSSGSSYEQYF.

The rearrangement joins TRBV7-3 to TRBJ2-5; 9 nucleotides match TRBD2. CDR3 length equals 15 residues. Per the germline V gene, CDR1 is SGHTA and CDR2 is FQGTGA. V lost 5 bases and J lost 5; bases outside the gene matches: 9. The CDR3 protein is CASSPSSGVYETQYF. DNA of the CDR3: TGTGCCAGCAGCCCCTCTAGCGGGGTTTATGAGACCCAGTACTTC.

The CDR3 bases are TGTGCCAGTAGTACAGAAGCGGGAGGGCCAGTAAAAAATGAGCAGTTCTTC. Translated: CASSTEAGGPVKNEQFF. This chain connects TRBV19 to TRBJ2-1, with 10 bases fitting TRBD2. Germline V gene sequence: CDR1 LNHDA, CDR2 SQIVND (reference sequence). J was trimmed by 7 bases and V by 4 bases; bases with no gene match: 13. This CDR3 comprises 17 residues.